This is a list of T cell receptor beta chains from one sample in a study of CD8 T cells in ankylosing spondylitis. Each CDR3 protein gets one entry after TCRdb re-called the 5' RACE reads with MiXCR. Here the sample spans hundreds of thousands of distinct CDR3 sequences, roughly 8.6% being singletons. Specimen: blood, either unsorted or a sorted T cell fraction (not recorded which). The receptors here all came from a male donor with ankylosing spondylitis or in good health (not recorded which). Both conserved end residues are part of each CDR3.

TRBV7-6	CASSPGLAGATDTQYF
TRBV12-3/TRBV12-4	CASSKAAEKLFF
TRBV5-1	CASSLDGGRARNEQFF
TRBV9	CASSVRGTHEQYF
TRBV7-6	CASSQGAYTGELFF
TRBV4-3	CASSFQTSGGAGTGELFF
TRBV20-1	CSARSWESAYNEQFF
TRBV20-1	CSVVRTSDNNEQFF
TRBV20-1	CSARAAGGDYEQYF
TRBV20-1	CSAYLRDSRTQYF
TRBV7-8	CASSTTDFNQPQHF
TRBV11-2	CASSPRTSGWTDEQYF
TRBV20-1	CSARDQGMGTEAFF
TRBV12-3/TRBV12-4	CASSFGDRGSPQHF
TRBV18	CASSPSGGRGTDTQYF
TRBV5-5	CASSTNQGGNQPQHF
TRBV2	CASSAFIPGDTQYF